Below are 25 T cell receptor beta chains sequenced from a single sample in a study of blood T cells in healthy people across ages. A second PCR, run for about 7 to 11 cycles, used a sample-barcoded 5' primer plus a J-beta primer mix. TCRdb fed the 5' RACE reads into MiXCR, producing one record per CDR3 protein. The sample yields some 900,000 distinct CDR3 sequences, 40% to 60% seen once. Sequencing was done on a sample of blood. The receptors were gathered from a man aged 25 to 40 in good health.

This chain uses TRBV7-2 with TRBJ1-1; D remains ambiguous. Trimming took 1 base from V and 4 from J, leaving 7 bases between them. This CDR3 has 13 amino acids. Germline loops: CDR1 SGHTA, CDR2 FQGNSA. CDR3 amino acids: CASSLGVTTEAFF. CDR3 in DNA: TGTGCCAGCAGCTTAGGGGTAACCACTGAAGCTTTCTTT.

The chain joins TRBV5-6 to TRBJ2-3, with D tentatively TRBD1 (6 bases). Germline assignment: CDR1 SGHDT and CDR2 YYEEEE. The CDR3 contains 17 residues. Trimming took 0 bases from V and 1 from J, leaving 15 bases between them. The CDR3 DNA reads TGTGCCAGCAGCTTGGTTGGGGGCCCGAGAGGCACAGATACGCAGTATTTT. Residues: CASSLVGGPRGTDTQYF.

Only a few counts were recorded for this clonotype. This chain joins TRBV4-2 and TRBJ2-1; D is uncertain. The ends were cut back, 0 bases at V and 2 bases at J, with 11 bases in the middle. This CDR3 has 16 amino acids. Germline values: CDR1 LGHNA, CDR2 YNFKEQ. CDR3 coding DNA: TGTGCCAGCAGCCAAGACATCCTTTCTCCCTACAATGAGCAGTTCTTC. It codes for CASSQDILSPYNEQFF.

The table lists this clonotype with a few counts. The CDR3 region is CAWSVGTGNYGYTF. CDR3 DNA sequence: TGTGCCTGGAGTGTCGGTACAGGAAACTATGGCTACACCTTC. The J gene is TRBJ1-2, the V gene TRBV30; a possible D gene is TRBD1 (5 bases). V gave up 0 bases and J gave up 2 bases, with 10 bases separating them. Germline values: CDR1 GTSNPN, CDR2 SVGIG (reference sequence). The CDR3 loop spans 14 amino acids.

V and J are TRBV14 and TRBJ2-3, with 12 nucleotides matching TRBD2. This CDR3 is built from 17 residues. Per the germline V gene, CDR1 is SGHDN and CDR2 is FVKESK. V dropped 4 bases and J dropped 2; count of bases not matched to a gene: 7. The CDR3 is CASSRRSSGGATDTQYF. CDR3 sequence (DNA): TGTGCCAGCAGCCGACGGTCTAGCGGGGGGGCCACAGATACGCAGTATTTT. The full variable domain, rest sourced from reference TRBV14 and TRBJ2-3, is EAGVTQFPSHSVIEKGQTVTLRCDPISGHDNLYWYRRVMGKEIKFLLHFVKESKQDESGMPNNRFLAERTGGTYSTLKVQPAELEDSGVYFCASSRRSSGGATDTQYFGPGTRLTVL.

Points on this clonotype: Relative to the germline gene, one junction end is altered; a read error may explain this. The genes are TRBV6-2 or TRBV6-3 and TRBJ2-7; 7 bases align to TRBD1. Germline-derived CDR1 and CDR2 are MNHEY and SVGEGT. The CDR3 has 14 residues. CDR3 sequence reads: CASEIGQASYERYF. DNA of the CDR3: TGTGCCAGTGAAATCGGACAGGCGTCCTACGAGCGGTACTTC.

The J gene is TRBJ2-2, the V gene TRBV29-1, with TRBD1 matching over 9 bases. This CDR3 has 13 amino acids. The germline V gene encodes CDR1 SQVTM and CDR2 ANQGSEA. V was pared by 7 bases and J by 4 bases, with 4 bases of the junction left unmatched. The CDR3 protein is CSGGTGITGELFF. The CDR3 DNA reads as TGCAGCGGCGGGACAGGGATCACCGGGGAGCTGTTTTTT.

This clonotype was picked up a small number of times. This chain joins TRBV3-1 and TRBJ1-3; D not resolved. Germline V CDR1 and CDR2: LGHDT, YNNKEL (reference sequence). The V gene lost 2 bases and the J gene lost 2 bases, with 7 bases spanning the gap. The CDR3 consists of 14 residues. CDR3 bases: TGTGCCAGCAGCCAATATGGGGCTGGAAACACCATATATTTT. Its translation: CASSQYGAGNTIYF.

Here the CDR3 DNA reads TGTGCCAGCAGCGTGCAGGGATTGGACTATGGCTACACCTTC. Protein product: CASSVQGLDYGYTF. The V call is TRBV9, the J call TRBJ1-2; D possibly corresponds to TRBD1 (5 bases). Trimming cost V 2 bases and J 3 bases, with 11 bases left between them. The germline V gene encodes CDR1 SGDLS and CDR2 YYNGEE. CDR3 size: 14 residues.

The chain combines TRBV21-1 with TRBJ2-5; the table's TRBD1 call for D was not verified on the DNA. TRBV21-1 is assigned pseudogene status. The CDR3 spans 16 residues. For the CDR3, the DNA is TGTGCCAGCAGTTTTCCCGGGACAAACCACCAAGAGACCCAGTACTTC. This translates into CASSFPGTNHQETQYF.

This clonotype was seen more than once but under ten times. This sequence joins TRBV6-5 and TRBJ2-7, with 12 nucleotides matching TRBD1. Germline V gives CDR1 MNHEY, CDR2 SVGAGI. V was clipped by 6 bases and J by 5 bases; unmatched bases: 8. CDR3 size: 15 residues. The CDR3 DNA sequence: TGTGCCAGCAGGTCGGGGGACAGGGGGCGCAACGAGCAGTACTTC. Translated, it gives CASRSGDRGRNEQYF.

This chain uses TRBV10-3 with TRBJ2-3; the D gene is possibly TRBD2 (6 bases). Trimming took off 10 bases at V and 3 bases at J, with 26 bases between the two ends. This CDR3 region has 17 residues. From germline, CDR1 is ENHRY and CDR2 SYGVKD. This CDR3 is CATGEGSGRMGTDTQYF. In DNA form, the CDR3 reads TGTGCCACCGGAGAGGGTAGCGGCCGAATGGGGACAGATACGCAGTATTTT.

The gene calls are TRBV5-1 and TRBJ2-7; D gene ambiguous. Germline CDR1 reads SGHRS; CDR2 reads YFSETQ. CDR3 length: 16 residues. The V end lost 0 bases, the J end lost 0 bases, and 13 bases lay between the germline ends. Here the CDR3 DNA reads TGCGCCAGCAGCTTGGGTGTCGGATATCTCTCCTACGAGCAGTACTTC. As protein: CASSLGVGYLSYEQYF.

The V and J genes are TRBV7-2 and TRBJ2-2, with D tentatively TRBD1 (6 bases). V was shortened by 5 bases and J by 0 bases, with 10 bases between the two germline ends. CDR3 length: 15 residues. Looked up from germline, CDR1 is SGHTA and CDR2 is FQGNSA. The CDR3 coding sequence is TGTGCCAGCAGCCGTAAGGGGGCGAACACCGGGGAGCTGTTTTTT. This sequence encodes CASSRKGANTGELFF.

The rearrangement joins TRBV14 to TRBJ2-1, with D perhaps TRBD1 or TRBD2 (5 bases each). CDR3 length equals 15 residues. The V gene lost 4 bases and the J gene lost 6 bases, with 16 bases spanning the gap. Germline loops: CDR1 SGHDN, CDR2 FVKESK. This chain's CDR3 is CASSRDRGRPNEQFF. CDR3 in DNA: TGTGCCAGCAGCCGGGATAGGGGACGGCCCAATGAGCAGTTCTTC.

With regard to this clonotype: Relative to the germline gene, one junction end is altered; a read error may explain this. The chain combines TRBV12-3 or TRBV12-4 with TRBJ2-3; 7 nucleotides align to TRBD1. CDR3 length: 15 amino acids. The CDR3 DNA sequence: TGTGCCAGCAGTACCCCCAGGGGGTCGACAGATACGGAGTATTTT. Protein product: CASSTPRGSTDTEYF.

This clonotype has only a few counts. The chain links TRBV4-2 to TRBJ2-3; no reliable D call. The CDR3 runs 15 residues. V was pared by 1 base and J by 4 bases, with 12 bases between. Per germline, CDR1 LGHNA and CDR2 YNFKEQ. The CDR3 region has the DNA TGTGCCAGCAGCCAAGGTTCTTCGGGTGCAGATACGCAGTATTTT. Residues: CASSQGSSGADTQYF.

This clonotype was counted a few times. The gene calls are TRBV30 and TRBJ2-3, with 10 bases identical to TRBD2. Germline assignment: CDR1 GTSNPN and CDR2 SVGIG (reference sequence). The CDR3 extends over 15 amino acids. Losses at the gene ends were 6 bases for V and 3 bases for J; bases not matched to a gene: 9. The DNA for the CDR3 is TGTGCCTGCGCTCCGGGACTAGCGAGGACAGATACGCAGTATTTT. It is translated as CACAPGLARTDTQYF.

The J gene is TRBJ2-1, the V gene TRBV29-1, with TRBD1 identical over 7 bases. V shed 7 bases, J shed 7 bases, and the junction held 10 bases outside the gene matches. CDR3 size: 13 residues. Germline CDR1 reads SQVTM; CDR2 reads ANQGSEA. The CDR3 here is CSAYPGQQNEQFF. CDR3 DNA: TGCAGCGCCTACCCGGGACAGCAGAATGAGCAGTTCTTC.

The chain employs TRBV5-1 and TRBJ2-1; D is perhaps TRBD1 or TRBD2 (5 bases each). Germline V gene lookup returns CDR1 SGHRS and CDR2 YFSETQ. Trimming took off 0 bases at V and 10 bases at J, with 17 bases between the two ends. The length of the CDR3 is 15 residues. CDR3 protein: CASSLDYQGAYEQFF. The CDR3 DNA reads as TGCGCCAGCAGCTTGGATTACCAGGGAGCCTACGAGCAGTTCTTC.

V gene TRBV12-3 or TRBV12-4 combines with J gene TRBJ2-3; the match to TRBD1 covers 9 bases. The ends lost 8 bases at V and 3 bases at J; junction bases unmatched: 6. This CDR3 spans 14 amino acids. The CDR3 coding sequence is TGTGCCAGCGGACCAGGGACAGGGACAGATACGCAGTATTTT. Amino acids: CASGPGTGTDTQYF.

The DNA for the CDR3 is TGCAGTGCTAGAGATCCCACCAGGGTGGAGGAGACCCAGTACTTC. Translating gives CSARDPTRVEETQYF. The chain has TRBV20-1 and TRBJ2-5; D is perhaps TRBD1 (5 bases). Germline CDR1 reads DFQATT; CDR2 reads SNEGSKA (reference sequence). V lost 0 bases and J 5 bases, leaving 16 bases between the germline ends. The CDR3 consists of 15 residues.

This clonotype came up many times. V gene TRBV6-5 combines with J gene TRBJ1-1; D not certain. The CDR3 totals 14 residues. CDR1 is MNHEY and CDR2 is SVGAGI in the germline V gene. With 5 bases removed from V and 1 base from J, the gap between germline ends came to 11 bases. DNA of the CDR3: TGTGCCAGCAGTGGACCCCGAAGGAACACTGAAGCTTTCTTT. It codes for CASSGPRRNTEAFF.

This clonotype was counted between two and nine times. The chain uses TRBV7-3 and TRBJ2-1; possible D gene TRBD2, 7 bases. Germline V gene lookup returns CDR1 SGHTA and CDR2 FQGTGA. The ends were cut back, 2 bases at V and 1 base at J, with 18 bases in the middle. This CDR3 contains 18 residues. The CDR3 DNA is TGTGCCAGCAGCTTATTTGGGGGGGGGCGCCAGTCCTACAATGAGCAGTTCTTC. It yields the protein CASSLFGGGRQSYNEQFF.

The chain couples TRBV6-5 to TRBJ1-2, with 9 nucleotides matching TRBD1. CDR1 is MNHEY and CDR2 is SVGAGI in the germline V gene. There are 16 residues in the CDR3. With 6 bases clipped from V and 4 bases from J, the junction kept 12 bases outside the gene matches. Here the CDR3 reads CASSKTGQGPLYGYTF. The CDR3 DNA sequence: TGTGCCAGCAGCAAAACCGGACAGGGGCCCCTCTATGGCTACACCTTC.